This TCR beta chain was documented in a study of Tregs in tolerant kidney transplant recipients. Study outcomes and limitations: Tregs expanded with activated donor B cells seemed most donor-specific. This study did not directly address biological reproducibility. Findings come from small patient numbers and require larger validation.

The data were produced by immunoSEQ multiplex PCR, yet TCRdb's version contains in-frame clones alone and is incomplete. This table has roughly 120,000 clones, around 94% appearing once. CD4+CD25+CD127- Tregs, CD4+CD25- non-Tregs, CD4 and CD8 cells were sorted. As concerns this clone: What it recognizes is unknown.

The specimen sequenced was CD4+ T cells from blood. This clonotype was sampled from a human donor in good health.

CDR3 in amino acids: CASSLFQGAPSTDTQYF. CDR3 nucleotides: TGCGCCAGCAGCTTGTTCCAGGGGGCCCCTAGCACAGATACGCAGTATTTT. The V and J genes are TRBV5-1 and TRBJ2-3, with 8 bases that match TRBD1. Trimming at V came to 1 base and at J to 0 bases, leaving 7 bases not matched to a gene. Germline CDR1 is SGHRS and CDR2 is YFSETQ. CDR3 length: 17 residues.